This T cell receptor (beta chain) was retrieved from a study of T cell repertoires in cytomegalovirus infection. Whole-study context: TCR beta signatures that were public indicated CMV infection and matching HLA type.

Broader study findings: Dominating the ex vivo response were HLA-C-restricted CMV-specific TCR beta clonotypes.

TCRdb re-called the reads through MiXCR, storing one row per CDR3 protein. Of hundreds of thousands of distinct CDR3 sequences listed, around 32% are singletons. Looked up from germline, CDR1 is SGHTA and CDR2 is FQGNSA. The V segment lost 4 bases and the J segment 6 bases; nucleotides outside the gene matches: 8. The CDR3 length is 14 residues. A few counts support this clonotype. The antigen remains unidentified. The J gene is TRBJ2-7, the V gene TRBV7-2; 8 positions match TRBD2. The origin of this receptor is a human donor in good health (CMV status not recorded). Some clones in this sample may be carry-over from other donors' samples. Specimen: cultured PBMCs, collected from culture after CMV antigen stimulation. This chain's CDR3 is CASSSGGTVREQYF. The CDR3 DNA follows: TGTGCCAGCAGCTCGGGGGGGACTGTACGCGAGCAGTACTTC.